What follows are 21 T cell receptor beta chains derived from one specimen sequenced in a study of cytomegalovirus exposure and HLA in healthy donors. It was with 60 Vbeta and 13 Jbeta primers that the PCR ran. The method was immunoSEQ multiplex PCR; TCRdb's version includes in-frame clones alone and lacks a portion of them. Among 200,000 to 250,000 clones, around 83% were seen once, and the ten largest hold less than 3%. Sequences were obtained from PBMCs. The receptors shown here come from a woman aged 40 to 55 in good health and CMV-seronegative.

The chain couples TRBV29-1 to TRBJ2-7; D is unclear. The germline CDR1 and CDR2 sequences are SQVTM and ANQGSEA. Trimming took off 4 bases at V and 3 bases at J, with 7 bases between the two ends. The CDR3 length is 11 residues. The CDR3 spells CSVAVNYEQYF. CDR3 sequence (DNA): TGCAGCGTTGCGGTCAACTACGAGCAGTACTTC.

The chain recombines TRBV6-6 with TRBJ1-1; a possible D gene is TRBD1 (5 bases). With 4 bases removed from V and 4 bases from J, the gap between germline ends came to 16 bases. This CDR3 is built from 15 residues. CDR1 and CDR2 from the germline V gene are MNHNY and SVGAGI (reference sequence). Here the CDR3 DNA reads TGTGCCAGCAGTTTCCCGGGGGTTGAGGGCACTGAAGCTTTCTTT. It yields the protein CASSFPGVEGTEAFF.

This chain uses TRBV10-3 with TRBJ1-5; TRBD1 agrees at 9 bases. The junction had 1 base not matched to a gene; V was cut back by 2 bases and J by 2 bases. CDR1 ENHRY and CDR2 SYGVKD come from the germline V gene. The CDR3 spans 15 residues. The DNA for the CDR3 is TGTGCCATCAGTGAGGGGGACAGGGGCAATCAGCCCCAGCATTTT. It codes for CAISEGDRGNQPQHF.

This CDR3 is CASKASGKETQYF. The CDR3 DNA reads TGTGCCAGCAAGGCTAGCGGTAAAGAGACCCAGTACTTC. The chain links TRBV2 to TRBJ2-5; 7 bases fit TRBD2. V lost 7 bases to trimming and J lost 3 bases; unmatched junction nucleotides: 5. CDR1 is SNHLY, CDR2 FYNNEI, per germline. The CDR3 sequence is 13 residues long.

The V gene is TRBV6-1, the J gene TRBJ1-2; D call uncertain. This CDR3 spans 15 amino acids. Per germline, CDR1 MNHNS and CDR2 SASEGT. Trimming stripped 3 bases from V and 0 bases from J, with 11 bases between. The CDR3 nucleotides read TGTGCCAGCAGTGATAGACTCGGGACTAACTATGGCTACACCTTC. Translating gives CASSDRLGTNYGYTF.

The chain has TRBV2 and TRBJ2-7; D gene unclear. In germline, CDR1 is SNHLY, CDR2 FYNNEI. The CDR3 consists of 12 residues. The ends were cut back, 6 bases at V and 4 bases at J, with 10 bases in the middle. CDR3 sequence: CASRDDTYEQYF. In DNA, the CDR3 is TGTGCCAGCAGGGATGACACTTACGAGCAGTACTTC.

The rearrangement links TRBV6-5 to TRBJ2-2; no clear D gene. The CDR3 extends over 14 amino acids. The V end was cut by 2 bases, the J end by 1 base, with 5 bases between. The germline V gene has CDR1 MNHEY and CDR2 SVGAGI. This chain's CDR3 is CASSYGRNTGELFF. The CDR3 DNA follows: TGTGCCAGCAGTTACGGCAGGAACACCGGGGAGCTGTTTTTT.

This clone showed up just once. This rearrangement joins TRBV2 to TRBJ2-1; no firm D call. Germline V gene sequence: CDR1 SNHLY, CDR2 FYNNEI. V was pared by 10 bases and J by 4 bases, with 8 bases between. This CDR3 is 11 amino acids long. The CDR3 nucleotides are TGTGCCACCCGCGGTTACAATGAGCAGTTCTTC. This translates into CATRGYNEQFF.

This clone turned up a few times. The chain employs TRBV5-6 and TRBJ2-6, with D possibly matching TRBD1 (5 bases). This CDR3 is 14 amino acids long. Trimming cost V 0 bases and J 8 bases, with 9 bases left between them. Germline V lookup: CDR1 SGHDT, CDR2 YYEEEE. This CDR3 reads CASSLEGQPNVLTF. For the CDR3, the DNA is TGTGCCAGCAGCTTGGAGGGGCAGCCCAACGTCCTGACTTTC.

J is TRBJ2-2 and V is TRBV5-1; D perhaps matches TRBD2 (6 bases). Trimming removed 0 bases at V and 0 bases at J, with 6 bases between. This CDR3 region has 15 residues. CDR1 is SGHRS, CDR2 YFSETQ, per germline. The CDR3 DNA reads as TGCGCCAGCAGCTTGGCGGGAGCGAACACCGGGGAGCTGTTTTTT. It is translated as CASSLAGANTGELFF.

This clone appeared a single time. J is TRBJ1-1 and V is TRBV19; the match to TRBD1 covers 7 bases. Germline V gives CDR1 LNHDA, CDR2 SQIVND (reference sequence). The ends lost 2 bases at V and 4 bases at J; junction bases unmatched: 7. The CDR3 is 15 residues long. The CDR3 nucleotides read TGTGCCAGTAGTATAAGGGGGCAAGGGGGCACTGAAGCTTTCTTT. As protein: CASSIRGQGGTEAFF.

As concerns this clone: The sample holds other DNA sequences that translate to the same CDR3. V usage is TRBV10-2 and J usage is TRBJ2-2; TRBD2 agrees at 13 bases. The trim removed 2 bases at V and 6 bases at J, leaving 3 bases unmatched. This CDR3 comprises 16 residues. The germline gives CDR1 WSHSY, CDR2 SAAADI. The CDR3 DNA reads as TGCGCCAGCAGTGAGATACTAGCGGGAGGGGCCGGGGAGCTGTTTTTT. This codes for CASSEILAGGAGELFF.

The chain joins TRBV28 to TRBJ1-1; D ambiguous. In germline, CDR1 is MDHEN, CDR2 SYDVKM. The length of the CDR3 is 15 residues. V was cut by 1 base and J by 0 bases, with 9 bases left in between. CDR3 coding DNA: TGTGCCAGCAGTTTATTTCTCAGAATGAACACTGAAGCTTTCTTT. Protein: CASSLFLRMNTEAFF.

This clone has only a few counts. The chain recombines TRBV5-6 with TRBJ2-1, with 8 nucleotides matching TRBD2. CDR3 length: 16 amino acids. CDR1 is SGHDT and CDR2 is YYEEEE in the germline V gene. The ends lost 4 bases at V and 3 bases at J; junction bases unmatched: 9. The CDR3 sequence: CASSGGAGVLYNEQFF. The CDR3 nucleotides are TGTGCCAGCAGCGGGGGAGCGGGAGTACTCTACAATGAGCAGTTCTTC. The full variable domain, with the rest looked up from reference TRBV5-6 and TRBJ2-1, is DAGVTQSPTHLIKTRGQQVTLRCSPKSGHDTVSWYQQALGQGPQFIFQYYEEEERQRGNFPDRFSGHQFPNYSSELNVNALLLGDSALYLCASSGGAGVLYNEQFFGPGTRLTVL.

The genes are TRBV11-2 and TRBJ2-7, with a tentative D call TRBD2 (6 bases). The germline gives CDR1 SGHAT, CDR2 FQNNGV. The CDR3 has 13 amino acids. V was pared by 1 base and J by 7 bases, with 11 bases between. This CDR3 reads CASSLGTTEEQYF. CDR3 sequence (DNA): TGTGCCAGCAGCTTAGGGACTACAGAGGAGCAGTACTTC.

This clone has a handful of counts. The chain has TRBV9 and TRBJ1-1; tentative D call: TRBD1 (5 bases). The CDR3 runs 15 residues. V lost 0 bases to trimming and J lost 5 bases, with 14 bases between them. Germline assignment: CDR1 SGDLS and CDR2 YYNGEE. The CDR3 is CASSVGSRAGTEAFF. The CDR3 DNA is TGTGCCAGCAGCGTAGGGTCCAGGGCCGGTACTGAAGCTTTCTTT.

The chain combines TRBV19 with TRBJ1-5; the D gene is possibly TRBD1 (6 bases). The germline V and J ends were trimmed by 5 bases and 6 bases, with 17 bases remaining between them. The length of the CDR3 is 15 residues. The germline V gene has CDR1 LNHDA and CDR2 SQIVND (reference sequence). The DNA for the CDR3 is TGTGCCAGTAGTTGGACAGTTGGCGGAGTTCAGCCCCAGCATTTT. This codes for CASSWTVGGVQPQHF.

The chain links TRBV10-1 to TRBJ2-7; possible D gene TRBD1, 5 bases. CDR1 WNHNN and CDR2 SYGVQD come from the germline V gene (reference sequence). The ends were cut back, 6 bases at V and 6 bases at J, with 15 bases in the middle. There are 13 residues in the CDR3. The CDR3 nucleotides read TGCGCCAGCAGCTCACCAACAGGCCGCGAGCAGTACTTC. Residues: CASSSPTGREQYF.

The rearrangement joins TRBV7-8 to TRBJ2-3; 7 nucleotides match TRBD1. V was clipped by 4 bases and J by 2 bases; unmatched bases: 9. This CDR3 is 16 amino acids long. Germline CDR1 and CDR2: SGHVS and FQNEAQ. CDR3: CASSSPETGYTDTQYF. CDR3 bases: TGTGCCAGCAGCTCCCCGGAGACAGGGTACACAGATACGCAGTATTTT.

The chain recombines TRBV27 with TRBJ2-1, with TRBD2 as a possible D gene (6 bases). The V gene's germline CDR1 is MNHEY and CDR2 SMNVEV (reference sequence). The ends were cut back, 8 bases at V and 8 bases at J, with 19 bases in the middle. The CDR3 has 14 amino acids. CDR3 DNA: TGTGCCAGCCGGCCAGAGACTAGGTCTTATGAGCAGTTCTTC. This translates into CASRPETRSYEQFF.

J is TRBJ2-7 and V is TRBV2; 8 bases map to TRBD1. The CDR3 runs to 15 residues. From germline, CDR1 is SNHLY and CDR2 FYNNEI. Germline trimming cut 3 bases from V and 6 bases from J; bases unmatched to any gene: 10. Here the CDR3 DNA reads TGTGCCAGCAGTGAGGCGACAGGGGTTCTCCTCGAGCAGTACTTC. Protein product: CASSEATGVLLEQYF. The whole variable domain, filled in from reference TRBV2 and TRBJ2-7, reads EPEVTQTPSHQVTQMGQEVILRCVPISNHLYFYWYRQILGQKVEFLVSFYNNEISEKSEIFDDQFSVERPDGSNFTLKIRSTKLEDSAMYFCASSEATGVLLEQYFGPGTRLTVT.